This T cell receptor beta chain came from a study of T cells in localized non-small cell lung cancer (TCRdb year 2020). The study in broad terms: The study examined T cell repertoires in roughly 240 patients with early-stage NSCLC and compared tumors with uninvolved tumor-adjacent lungs. A mean age of about 66 years was recorded for the NSCLC patients, of whom more than 120 were male and about a hundred were female. The cohort was made up of about 240 treatment-naive NSCLC patients whose localized lung tumors had been resected.

Results and caveats for the whole study, not just this receptor: Higher T cell density in blood was associated with longer overall survival, whereas higher clonality in adjacent lung was associated with shorter survival. Since the design was exploratory, TCR variables were selected using unadjusted p-values with no false-discovery rate correction. Of the top 100 tumor clones, a median of around 57 were detected in paired uninvolved adjacent lung; approximately 28 were also among that lung's top 100. Because multi-region tumor sequencing was not done, intratumor heterogeneity could not be ruled out. Uninvolved tumor-adjacent lung showed the highest T cell clonality, higher than tumor, which suggests more focused antigenic responses in the uninvolved tumor-adjacent lung.

As concerns this clone: What this receptor recognizes is not known. Base quality data are lacking; no much larger clone is found one base away.

Trimming costs V 5 bases and J 6 bases, and their ends lie 16 bases apart. The CDR3 numbers 14 residues from cysteine through phenylalanine. Only the CDR3 DNA is retained, 42 bases long and in frame from the first base. From the germline V gene (reference sequence), CDR1 is MNHEY and CDR2 is SMNVEV. The immunoSEQ Assay was used to sequence TCR beta CDR3 regions from DNA. Concerning the study's data processing: To compute T cell density, TCR beta template counts were normalized to usable DNA, which was estimated by amplifying housekeeping genes. Using the preseqR package, richness was estimated by extrapolating to 120,000 templates for tissue samples and 400,000 templates for PBMC samples. Clonality was defined by subtracting Pielou's evenness from one. To identify tissue-enriched TCRs, differential abundance testing was run on productive amino-acid clonotypes with a minimum total count of 5 and an alpha of 0.1. The Jaccard Index and the Morisita Overlap Index were used to measure how much the repertoires overlapped between compartments. GLIPH grouped TCR beta CDR3s together with public tetramer-defined viral CDR3s, and a viral motif had to include at least three viral sequences and show V-gene enrichment. The source is immuneACCESS, and TCRdb retained only in-frame sequences with V and J called. Part of the clones is not carried over; for the studies checked, unresolved V genes explain less than half of this, and the remainder is unexplained. That table supplies the V and J calls and clone size; D and trimming were determined from the DNA. The sample table contains some 64,000 clones; only one count was recorded for 81% of them. Around 4.8% of the sample belongs to the ten largest clones.

At diagnosis, peripheral blood, uninvolved tumor-adjacent lung and tumor were collected and were preserved as a mix of fresh-frozen and FFPE material. For TCR repertoire profiling, blood samples were analyzed as peripheral blood mononuclear cells. The chain is encoded by TRBV27 joined to TRBJ1-2; matching of 6 bases hints at TRBD1 as the D gene. Sequenced here: PBMCs, sampled before any cancer treatment. The receptor comes from a man between 40 and 75 years old with stage II lung adenocarcinoma. The CDR3 has the sequence CASSPPTGRHGYTF. At the DNA level, the sequence is TGTGCCAGCAGTCCCCCCACAGGGAGGCATGGCTACACCTTC.